This section outlines one TCR beta chain sequence together with its context. Its specificity is not known. This sample is drawn from a study of cytomegalovirus exposure and HLA in healthy donors. Whole-study findings and limits: Cytomegalovirus-associated status was assigned to 150 to 200 TCR beta chains.

This CDR3 has 15 residues. The V gene's germline CDR1 is MDHEN and CDR2 SYDVKM. With 8 bases removed from V and 4 bases from J, the gap between germline ends came to 21 bases. Profiled with immunoSEQ multiplex PCR; TCRdb holds only in-frame clones, not every one. The sample lists almost 200,000 clones; 81% were seen once. J is TRBJ2-7 and V is TRBV28; a weak D match, TRBD1 (5 bases). The sequence was collected from a woman in her 30s in good health and CMV-seronegative. The specimen was PBMCs. CDR3 bases: TGTGCCAGCCGGCGTGTAGGACACCAGGGTTACGAGCAGTACTTC. This translates into CASRRVGHQGYEQYF.